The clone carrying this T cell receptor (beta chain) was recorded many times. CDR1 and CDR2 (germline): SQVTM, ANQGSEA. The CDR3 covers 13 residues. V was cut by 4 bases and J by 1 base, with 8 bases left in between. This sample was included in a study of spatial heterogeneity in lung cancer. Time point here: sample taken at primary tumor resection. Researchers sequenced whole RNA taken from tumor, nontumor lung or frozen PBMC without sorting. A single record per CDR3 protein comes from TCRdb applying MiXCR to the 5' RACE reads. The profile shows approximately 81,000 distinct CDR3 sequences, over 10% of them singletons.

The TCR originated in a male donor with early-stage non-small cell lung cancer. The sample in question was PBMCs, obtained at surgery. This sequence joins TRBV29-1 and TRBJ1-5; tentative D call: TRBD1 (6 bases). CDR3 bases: TGCAGCGTTGGAGGGGGAAGCAATCAGCCCCAGCATTTT. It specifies CSVGGGSNQPQHF.